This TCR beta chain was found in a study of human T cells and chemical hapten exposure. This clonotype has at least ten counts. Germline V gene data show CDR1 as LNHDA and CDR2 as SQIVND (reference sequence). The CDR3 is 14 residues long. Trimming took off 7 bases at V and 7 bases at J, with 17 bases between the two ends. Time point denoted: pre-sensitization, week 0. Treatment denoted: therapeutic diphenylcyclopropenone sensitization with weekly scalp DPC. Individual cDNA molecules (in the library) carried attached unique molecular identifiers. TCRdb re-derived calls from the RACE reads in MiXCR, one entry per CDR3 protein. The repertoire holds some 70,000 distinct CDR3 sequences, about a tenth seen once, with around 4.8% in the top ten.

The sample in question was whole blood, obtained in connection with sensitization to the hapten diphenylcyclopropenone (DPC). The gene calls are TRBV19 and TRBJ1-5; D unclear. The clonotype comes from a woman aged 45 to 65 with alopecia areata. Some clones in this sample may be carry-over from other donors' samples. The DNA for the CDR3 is TGTGCCAGTACCCCCGGGATGGGTTACCAGCCCCAGCATTTT. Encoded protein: CASTPGMGYQPQHF.